This note documents a single TCR beta chain sequence. The antigen remains unidentified. This sample was taken from a study of cytomegalovirus exposure and HLA in healthy donors. Study-wide context: The same platform as the roughly 700 first-cohort repertoires was used for the 110 or so validation repertoires, a later analysis reported. Study conclusions and caveats: Rarity held for most TCR sequences, but there were some public TCRs that occurred in many donors. Associated with cytomegalovirus, according to the listing, were some 180 TCR beta chains.

J gave up 2 bases and V 5 bases, and 5 bases lay outside the gene matches. The germline gives CDR1 LNHDA, CDR2 SQIVND (reference sequence). This CDR3 is built from 15 residues. Measured with immunoSEQ multiplex PCR; TCRdb has only the in-frame clones, and not every one. Among about 130,000 clones, just under 95% were seen once, and the ten largest hold roughly 1.2%. Among the roughly 110 subjects of the validation cohort, separate from the roughly 600-subject first cohort, were the donors. This clonotype originated in a woman between 18 and 29 years old in good health and CMV-seronegative. The sample consisted of PBMCs. V gene TRBV19 combines with J gene TRBJ1-4, with TRBD1 identical over 7 bases. The DNA for the CDR3 is TGTGCCAGTAGTGCTGACAGGGCCACTAATGAAAAACTGTTTTTT. Amino acid sequence: CASSADRATNEKLFF. Complete variable domain (other parts from reference TRBV19 and TRBJ1-4): DGGITQSPKYLFRKEGQNVTLSCEQNLNHDAMYWYRQDPGQGLRLIYYSQIVNDFQKGDIAEGYSVSREKKESFPLTVTSAQKNPTAFYLCASSADRATNEKLFFGSGTQLSVL.